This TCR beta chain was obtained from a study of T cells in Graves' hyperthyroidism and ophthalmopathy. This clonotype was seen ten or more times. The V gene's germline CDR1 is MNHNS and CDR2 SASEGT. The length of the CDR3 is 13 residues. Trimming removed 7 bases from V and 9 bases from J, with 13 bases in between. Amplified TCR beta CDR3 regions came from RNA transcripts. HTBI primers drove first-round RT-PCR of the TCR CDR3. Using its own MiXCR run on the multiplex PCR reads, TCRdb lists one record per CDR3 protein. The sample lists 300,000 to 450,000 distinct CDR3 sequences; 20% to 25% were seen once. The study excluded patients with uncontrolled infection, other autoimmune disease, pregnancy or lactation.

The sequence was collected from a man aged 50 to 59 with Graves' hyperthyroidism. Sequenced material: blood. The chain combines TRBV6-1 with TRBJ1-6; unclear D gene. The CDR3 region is CASKSGLVSPLHF. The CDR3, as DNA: TGTGCCAGCAAGAGTGGGCTGGTTTCACCCCTCCACTTT.